Listed below are T cell receptor beta chains from one sample, sequenced in a study of blood T cell repertoires in COVID-19. Using immunoSEQ multiplex PCR, the repertoire was profiled, and TCRdb retains in-frame clones only, with some absent. The table lists about 190,000 clones, approximately 84% of them singletons. Sequencing was done on a sample of PBMCs or T cells enriched from blood (not recorded which). The receptors here all came from a woman aged 25 to 39 who had recovered from COVID-19. Both conserved end residues are part of each CDR3. Each record gives: CDR3 length, D gene, J gene, clone size, V gene, CDR3 protein, CDR3 DNA. D genes are given only for firm matches. Clone size is given for some rows only: seen once, a few or many times, or a class if the clone is expanded.

15	.	TRBJ1-6	.	TRBV11-2	CASSFTSSYNSPLHF	TGTGCCAGCAGCTTCACGAGCTCCTATAATTCACCCCTCCACTTT
15	TRBD2	TRBJ2-1	.	TRBV7-2	CASSSRAGVYNEQFF	TGTGCCAGCAGCTCCCGAGCGGGGGTATACAATGAGCAGTTCTTC
16	.	TRBJ2-1	.	TRBV19	CASSSRTQMRGNEQFF	TGTGCCAGTAGTTCCCGGACTCAGATGCGGGGAAATGAGCAGTTCTTC
15	TRBD2	TRBJ2-3	.	TRBV2	CASSDGRGGTDTQYF	TGTGCCAGCAGTGACGGGCGGGGGGGCACAGATACGCAGTATTTT
14	TRBD1	TRBJ1-3	few	TRBV6-5	CATYNVGGSHTIYF	TGTGCCACCTACAACGTAGGGGGCAGCCACACCATATATTTT
18	TRBD1	TRBJ2-1	.	TRBV5-6	CASSLVQDRDGLTGEQFF	TGTGCCAGCAGCTTGGTCCAGGACAGGGATGGGTTGACGGGTGAGCAGTTCTTC
19	TRBD2	TRBJ2-2	.	TRBV9	CASSYQPGLAVLNTGELFF	TGTGCCAGCAGCTACCAGCCGGGACTAGCGGTTCTCAACACCGGGGAGCTGTTTTTT
14	.	TRBJ2-2	medium-sized	TRBV6-4	CASSQATNTGELFF	TGTGCCAGCAGTCAAGCCACGAACACCGGGGAGCTGTTTTTT
15	TRBD1	TRBJ1-6	.	TRBV5-1	CASTAGDSHNSPLHF	TGCGCCAGCACCGCCGGGGACAGCCATAATTCACCCCTCCACTTT
13	.	TRBJ2-2	many	TRBV11-3	CASSLTRAGELFF	TGTGCCAGCAGCCTTACTAGAGCCGGGGAGCTGTTTTTT
16	TRBD1	TRBJ1-3	.	TRBV2	CASSIIQGASGNTIYF	TGTGCCAGCAGTATCATACAGGGGGCGTCTGGAAACACCATATATTTT
16	.	TRBJ1-3	.	TRBV9	CASSVEGGASGNTIYF	TGTGCCAGCAGCGTAGAAGGAGGGGCCTCTGGAAACACCATATATTTT
15	TRBD2	TRBJ2-7	.	TRBV3-1/TRBV3-2	CASSPKAGGLYEQYF	TGTGCCAGCAGCCCGAAAGCGGGAGGGCTCTACGAGCAGTACTTC
14	.	TRBJ1-4	.	TRBV4-1	CASARAGTPEKLFF	TGCGCCAGCGCAAGAGCGGGGACCCCTGAAAAACTGTTTTTT
12	TRBD1	TRBJ2-1	.	TRBV18	CASSRDSNEQFF	TGTGCCAGCTCACGGGACAGCAATGAGCAGTTCTTC
14	.	TRBJ1-3	.	TRBV29-1	CSVVPDSSGNTIYF	TGCAGCGTTGTCCCCGACAGCTCTGGAAACACCATATATTTT
16	TRBD2	TRBJ2-1	.	TRBV24-1	CATSDLAGDSANEQFF	TGTGCCACCAGTGATTTAGCGGGAGACAGCGCCAATGAGCAGTTCTTC
14	.	TRBJ2-5	.	TRBV14	CASSQLRPRETQYF	TGTGCCAGCAGCCAATTGCGTCCCCGGGAGACCCAGTACTTC
13	.	TRBJ1-1	.	TRBV18	CASSPPLYGAAFF	TGTGCCAGCTCACCACCGTTGTATGGGGCAGCTTTCTTT
17	.	TRBJ1-6	.	TRBV5-1	CASSLVNRGWGDSPLHF	TGCGCCAGCAGCTTGGTCAACCGGGGATGGGGGGATTCACCCCTCCACTTT
16	TRBD1	TRBJ1-3	.	TRBV5-1	CASSWGQGAGGNTIYF	TGCGCCAGCAGCTGGGGACAGGGGGCTGGTGGAAACACCATATATTTT
14	.	TRBJ1-2	.	TRBV6-1	CASSEVGPRYGYTF	TGTGCCAGCAGTGAAGTGGGCCCAAGGTATGGCTACACCTTC
15	.	TRBJ2-3	once	TRBV4-2	CASSGGGESTDTQYF	TGTGCCAGCAGCGGAGGGGGGGAGAGCACAGATACGCAGTATTTT
15	TRBD2	TRBJ2-1	.	TRBV5-5	CASSRGLAGYNEQFF	TGTGCCAGCAGCCGGGGACTAGCGGGGTACAATGAGCAGTTCTTC
15	.	TRBJ1-4	.	TRBV7-2	CASSLGGVGGEKLFF	TGTGCCAGCAGCTTAGGAGGTGTGGGAGGTGAAAAACTGTTTTTT
16	TRBD2	TRBJ2-1	.	TRBV7-8	CASSFILAGVYNEQFF	TGTGCCAGCAGCTTCATACTAGCGGGGGTATACAATGAGCAGTTCTTC
17	TRBD1	TRBJ2-5	.	TRBV25-1	CASSEWGQTITEETQYF	TGTGCCAGCAGTGAATGGGGACAGACGATAACCGAAGAGACCCAGTACTTC
16	.	TRBJ1-1	.	TRBV19	CASRSSGRAGDTEAFF	TGTGCCAGTAGGAGTAGCGGTAGGGCCGGGGACACTGAAGCTTTCTTT
16	TRBD1	TRBJ1-1	.	TRBV28	CASSRDTGDRGTEAFF	TGTGCCAGCAGTAGGGATACAGGGGACAGGGGGACTGAAGCTTTCTTT
16	.	TRBJ2-6	once	TRBV24-1	CATSVVGAAGANVLTF	TGTGCCACCAGTGTCGTGGGGGCAGCTGGGGCCAACGTCCTGACTTTC
14	.	TRBJ1-1	.	TRBV28	CASSPPQGWTEAFF	TGTGCCAGCAGCCCTCCCCAGGGATGGACTGAAGCTTTCTTT
14	.	TRBJ2-7	.	TRBV7-6	CASTLSDNPYEQYF	TGTGCCAGCACCCTATCGGACAACCCCTACGAGCAGTACTTC
15	.	TRBJ1-3	.	TRBV4-1	CASSQDPGSGNTIYF	TGCGCCAGCAGCCAAGATCCAGGTTCTGGAAACACCATATATTTT
15	.	TRBJ1-5	.	TRBV15	CATSRVQGPNQPQHF	TGTGCCACCAGCAGAGTCCAGGGCCCTAATCAGCCCCAGCATTTT
15	TRBD1	TRBJ1-2	.	TRBV5-6	CASSQTGGPPFGYTF	TGTGCCAGCAGCCAAACAGGGGGGCCACCTTTTGGCTACACCTTC
16	.	TRBJ2-3	once	TRBV7-2	CASSLATTARTDTQYF	TGTGCCAGCAGCTTAGCCACTACCGCTCGCACAGATACGCAGTATTTT
16	TRBD2	TRBJ2-7	.	TRBV27	CASSLLAGVINYEQYF	TGTGCCAGCAGTTTATTGGCGGGAGTGATAAACTACGAGCAGTACTTC
16	TRBD2	TRBJ2-3	once	TRBV5-1	CASSFGAGGQTDTQYF	TGCGCCAGCAGCTTTGGAGCGGGAGGGCAAACAGATACGCAGTATTTT
17	TRBD1	TRBJ1-2	.	TRBV28	CASSLSRDRVIKYGYTF	TGTGCCAGCAGCCTAAGTCGGGACAGGGTAATTAAATATGGCTACACCTTC
15	.	TRBJ1-1	.	TRBV28	CASSLGGRTHTEAFF	TGTGCCAGCAGTTTAGGAGGGAGGACGCACACTGAAGCTTTCTTT
14	TRBD1	TRBJ1-5	.	TRBV2	CASSTTGGRQPQHF	TGTGCCAGCAGCACGACAGGGGGCAGGCAGCCCCAGCATTTT
13	.	TRBJ1-5	.	TRBV6-5	CASSYSGSQPQHF	TGTGCCAGCAGTTACTCGGGTAGCCAGCCCCAGCATTTT
14	TRBD1	TRBJ2-1	.	TRBV4-2	CASTRDRDYNEQFF	TGTGCCAGTACCCGGGACAGGGACTACAATGAGCAGTTCTTC